These 31 T cell receptor beta chains came from one sample sequenced in a study of blood T cell repertoires in COVID-19. Assay: immunoSEQ multiplex PCR; the TCRdb copy retains only in-frame clones and omits some. The sample carries about 180,000 clones, around four fifths recorded once. Sequenced sample: peripheral blood. These receptors were obtained from a middle-aged woman with COVID-19, enrolled during active disease.

This clone has only a few counts. V usage is TRBV9 and J usage is TRBJ1-6, with 8 bases aligning to TRBD1. Germline CDR1 and CDR2: SGDLS and YYNGEE. The CDR3 runs to 14 residues. Germline trimming cut 5 bases from V and 9 bases from J; bases unmatched to any gene: 7. Here the CDR3 DNA reads TGTGCCAGCAGTGTGACAGGGGCCACTTCACCCCTCCACTTT. Amino acids: CASSVTGATSPLHF.

The chain has TRBV6-5 and TRBJ2-6, with a possible D match to TRBD1 (6 bases). The CDR3 contains 15 residues. Trimming took 5 bases from V and 0 from J, leaving 8 bases between them. The germline V gene encodes CDR1 MNHEY and CDR2 SVGAGI. As DNA, the CDR3 is TGTGCCAGCAGTCCCAGGGGCTCTGGGGCCAACGTCCTGACTTTC. This sequence encodes CASSPRGSGANVLTF.

As for this clone: Different DNA sequences within this sample yield the same CDR3. The chain is built from TRBV7-9 and TRBJ1-1; maybe TRBD1 (5 bases). The CDR3 is 15 residues long. V dropped 1 base and J dropped 1 base, with 10 bases sitting between them. Germline V gives CDR1 SEHNR, CDR2 FQNEAQ (reference sequence). The CDR3: CASSLVGRENTEAFF. CDR3 sequence (DNA): TGTGCCAGCAGCTTAGTGGGGCGGGAGAACACTGAAGCTTTCTTT.

The J gene is TRBJ1-2, the V gene TRBV3-1 (or the pseudogene TRBV3-2); 7 positions match TRBD1. Per the germline V gene, CDR1 is LGHDT and CDR2 is YNNKEL (reference sequence). There are 12 residues in the CDR3. The ends lost 6 bases at V and 6 bases at J; junction bases unmatched: 4. The CDR3 DNA reads as TGTGCCAGCAGTCCGGACAGGAATGGCTACACCTTC. Translated, it gives CASSPDRNGYTF.

Only a few counts were recorded for this clone. The chain couples TRBV6-6 to TRBJ1-5; perhaps TRBD1 as D (5 bases). The CDR3 loop spans 15 amino acids. Germline CDR1 MNHNY, CDR2 SVGAGI (reference sequence). Deletions cut 2 bases from V and 1 base from J, with 9 bases between. CDR3 loop: CASSYMAGSNQPQHF. CDR3 nucleotides: TGTGCCAGCAGTTACATGGCAGGGAGCAATCAGCCCCAGCATTTT.

This clone was found once. The rearrangement links TRBV19 to TRBJ2-7, with a weak D call TRBD1 (5 bases). This CDR3 contains 16 residues. V lost 5 bases to trimming and J lost 4 bases, with 21 bases between them. Germline V CDR1 and CDR2: LNHDA, SQIVND (reference sequence). CDR3: CASSGVSDSSRYEQYF. The CDR3 bases are TGTGCCAGTAGTGGCGTAAGTGACAGCAGCCGATACGAGCAGTACTTC.

The chain carries TRBV11-2 and TRBJ1-1, with D tentatively TRBD1 (6 bases). The germline gives CDR1 SGHAT, CDR2 FQNNGV. Trimming removed 6 bases at V and 0 bases at J, with 14 bases between. The CDR3 runs to 15 residues. The CDR3 spells CASRATGQLNTEAFF. As DNA, the CDR3 is TGTGCCAGCAGGGCCACTGGACAGCTGAACACTGAAGCTTTCTTT. Variable domain in full (rest from reference TRBV11-2 and TRBJ1-1): EAGVAQSPRYKIIEKRQSVAFWCNPISGHATLYWYQQILGQGPKLLIQFQNNGVVDDSQLPKDRFSAERLKGVDSTLKIQPAKLEDSAVYLCASRATGQLNTEAFFGQGTRLTVV.

The J gene is TRBJ1-4, the V gene TRBV4-1; no clear D gene. Germline lookup yields CDR1 MGHRA and CDR2 YSYEKL. V dropped 0 bases and J dropped 0 bases, with 14 bases sitting between them. This CDR3 region has 18 residues. CDR3 region: CASSQDRKAFATNEKLFF. For the CDR3, the DNA is TGCGCCAGCAGCCAAGACAGGAAAGCCTTTGCAACTAATGAAAAACTGTTTTTT.

The genes are TRBV12-3 or TRBV12-4 and TRBJ2-7, with D uncertain. The CDR3 runs to 13 residues. The ends were cut back, 5 bases at V and 2 bases at J, with 10 bases in the middle. Here the CDR3 DNA reads TGTGCCAGCAGTGTCCAGGAAACCTACGAGCAGTACTTC. Protein sequence: CASSVQETYEQYF.

The genes are TRBV11-3 and TRBJ2-1, with D possibly matching TRBD2 (5 bases). The CDR3 is made up of 18 amino acids. Germline assignment: CDR1 SGHNT and CDR2 YENEEA. V dropped 2 bases and J dropped 8 bases, with 25 bases sitting between them. CDR3 amino acids: CASSLSEAGPPYTDEQFF. Here the CDR3 DNA reads TGTGCCAGCAGCTTATCGGAGGCCGGGCCCCCTTACACCGATGAGCAGTTCTTC.

The chain combines TRBV6-2 or TRBV6-3 with TRBJ1-1, with D unclear. Deletions cut 6 bases from V and 4 bases from J, with 15 bases between. Germline values: CDR1 MNHEY, CDR2 SVGEGT. This CDR3 contains 14 residues. The CDR3 DNA reads as TGTGCCAGCAGCCGAGATGCAGGAAGCACTGAAGCTTTCTTT. As protein: CASSRDAGSTEAFF.

The chain's CDR3 is CASSTLAGALTDTQYF. The CDR3 nucleotides read TGTGCCAGCAGTACCTTAGCGGGAGCCCTTACAGATACGCAGTATTTT. The V and J genes are TRBV27 and TRBJ2-3, with 9 positions matching TRBD2. CDR1 is MNHEY and CDR2 is SMNVEV in the germline V gene (reference sequence). J lost 3 bases, V lost 5 bases, and 9 bases had no gene match. The CDR3 spans 16 residues.

V usage is TRBV6-4 and J usage is TRBJ2-1; D not certain. Germline lookup yields CDR1 MRHNA and CDR2 SNTAGT. V was cut by 2 bases and J by 3 bases, with 8 bases left in between. The CDR3 contains 14 residues. The CDR3 nucleotides are TGTGCCAGCAGTGACGTGGCAGACTACAATGAGCAGTTCTTC. It yields the protein CASSDVADYNEQFF.

This chain joins TRBV2 and TRBJ1-1; D possibly corresponds to TRBD1 (6 bases). Germline V gene data show CDR1 as SNHLY and CDR2 as FYNNEI. The CDR3 spans 16 residues. Trimming took off 6 bases at V and 6 bases at J, with 23 bases between the two ends. Here the CDR3 reads CASSLMTGRFSAEAFF. CDR3 DNA: TGTGCCAGCAGCCTAATGACAGGTCGATTCTCTGCTGAAGCTTTCTTT.

The chain is built from TRBV7-9 and TRBJ1-2, with 8 bases fitting TRBD1. Trimming cost V 5 bases and J 4 bases; bases outside gene matches: 12. Germline lookup yields CDR1 SEHNR and CDR2 FQNEAQ (reference sequence). The CDR3 has 16 residues. This CDR3 is CASSLGGTGWGYGYTF. The CDR3 DNA follows: TGTGCCAGCAGCCTAGGAGGGACAGGATGGGGCTATGGCTACACCTTC. The variable domain in full, completed from reference TRBV7-9 and TRBJ1-2, reads DTGVSQNPRHKITKRGQNVTFRCDPISEHNRLYWYRQTLGQGPEFLTYFQNEAQLEKSRLLSDRFSAERPKGSFSTLEIQRTEQGDSAMYLCASSLGGTGWGYGYTFGSGTRLTVV.

The genes are TRBV5-4 and TRBJ1-5; possible D gene TRBD1, 6 bases. Germline-derived CDR1 and CDR2 are SGHNT and YYREEE (reference sequence). Trimming took off 0 bases at V and 10 bases at J, with 8 bases between the two ends. The CDR3 is made up of 12 amino acids. CDR3 amino acids: CASSLAGVPQHF. CDR3 nucleotide sequence: TGTGCCAGCAGCTTGGCAGGGGTTCCCCAGCATTTT.

V and J are TRBV20-1 and TRBJ1-5, with a tentative D call TRBD1 (6 bases). V was trimmed by 3 bases and J by 4 bases, leaving 16 bases between them. Germline values: CDR1 DFQATT, CDR2 SNEGSKA (reference sequence). The CDR3 spans 15 residues. The CDR3 region is CSASSELQGNQPQHF. CDR3 nucleotides: TGCAGTGCTAGTTCCGAATTACAGGGAAATCAGCCCCAGCATTTT.

This clone appeared a few times. This rearrangement joins TRBV5-8 to TRBJ2-3, with D uncertain. The V gene lost 7 bases and the J gene lost 2 bases, with 14 bases spanning the gap. Per the germline V gene, CDR1 is SGHTS and CDR2 is YDEGEE. The CDR3 runs to 14 residues. CDR3 sequence reads: CASLTRLVTDTQYF. In DNA form, the CDR3 reads TGTGCCAGCCTAACCCGACTCGTCACAGATACGCAGTATTTT.

This chain links TRBV9 with TRBJ2-2, with a possible D match to TRBD1 (5 bases). Germline V gene lookup returns CDR1 SGDLS and CDR2 YYNGEE. This CDR3 region has 16 residues. Trimming removed 3 bases at V and 0 bases at J, with 12 bases between. The CDR3 sequence: CASSDQQDPNTGELFF. CDR3 coding DNA: TGTGCCAGCAGCGACCAACAGGATCCGAACACCGGGGAGCTGTTTTTT.

The chain carries TRBV5-1 and TRBJ2-5; TRBD2 matches at 10 bases. Germline lookup yields CDR1 SGHRS and CDR2 YFSETQ. The V and J ends lost 0 bases and 2 bases, in that order; junction bases with no gene match: 4. The CDR3 contains 16 residues. The CDR3 region is CASSLDLAGGQETQYF. DNA of the CDR3: TGCGCCAGCAGCTTGGATTTAGCGGGGGGTCAAGAGACCCAGTACTTC.

This sequence joins TRBV6-5 and TRBJ2-7; perhaps TRBD2 as D (7 bases). CDR1 and CDR2 (germline): MNHEY, SVGAGI. This CDR3 comprises 12 residues. The CDR3 sequence: CASTTGRGEQYF. The CDR3 DNA follows: TGTGCTTCAACCACAGGGAGGGGCGAGCAGTACTTC.

The V call is TRBV3-1 (or the pseudogene TRBV3-2), the J call TRBJ2-4, with 7 nucleotides matching TRBD1. CDR1 is LGHDT, CDR2 YNNKEL, per germline (reference sequence). With 6 bases clipped from V and 9 bases from J, the junction kept 5 bases outside the gene matches. CDR3 length: 12 amino acids. This CDR3 reads CASRTGLGIQYF. The CDR3 DNA sequence: TGTGCCAGCAGGACAGGGCTTGGCATTCAGTACTTC.

This chain uses TRBV7-7 with TRBJ2-3; perhaps TRBD1 as D (6 bases). Trimming removed 0 bases from V and 4 bases from J, with 11 bases in between. Germline V gene sequence: CDR1 SSHAT, CDR2 FNYEAQ (reference sequence). The CDR3 is made up of 15 amino acids. The CDR3 loop is CASSLAQGQADTQYF. The CDR3 DNA follows: TGTGCCAGCAGCTTAGCACAGGGCCAAGCAGATACGCAGTATTTT. Variable domain in full (rest from reference TRBV7-7 and TRBJ2-3): GAGVSQSPRYKVTKRGQDVTLRCDPISSHATLYWYQQALGQGPEFLTYFNYEAQPDKSGLPSDRFSAERPEGSISTLTIQRTEQRDSAMYRCASSLAQGQADTQYFGPGTRLTVL.

The rearrangement joins TRBV10-2 to TRBJ2-7; 11 bases are shared with TRBD2. The CDR3 consists of 14 residues. V shed 8 bases and J 2 bases; nucleotides not matched to a gene: 5. CDR1 and CDR2 from the germline V gene are WSHSY and SAAADI. CDR3 protein: CASSLGLAAYEQYF. DNA of the CDR3: TGCGCCAGCTCCTTGGGACTAGCGGCCTACGAGCAGTACTTC.

The chain has TRBV9 and TRBJ2-4; 7 nucleotides match TRBD1. Trimming took 4 bases from V and 8 from J; bases not matched to a gene: 6. The CDR3 sequence is 13 residues long. Germline loops: CDR1 SGDLS, CDR2 YYNGEE. Here the CDR3 DNA reads TGTGCCAGCAGCCCACTTACAGGGGACATTCAGTACTTC. Translating it yields CASSPLTGDIQYF. The full variable domain, rest sourced from reference TRBV9 and TRBJ2-4, is DSGVTQTPKHLITATGQRVTLRCSPRSGDLSVYWYQQSLDQGLQFLIQYYNGEERAKGNILERFSAQQFPDLHSELNLSSLELGDSALYFCASSPLTGDIQYFGAGTRLSVL.

This clone has a single count. The J gene is TRBJ1-1, the V gene TRBV11-3, with D hard to call. V lost 3 bases and J 4 bases, leaving 12 bases between the germline ends. Germline values: CDR1 SGHNT, CDR2 YENEEA. The CDR3 extends over 14 amino acids. DNA for the CDR3: TGTGCCAGCAGCTTTCGGGGTGTGAGCACTGAAGCTTTCTTT. Translated: CASSFRGVSTEAFF. Based on the CDR3 plus reference TRBV11-3 and TRBJ1-1, the full variable domain is EAGVVQSPRYKIIEKKQPVAFWCNPISGHNTLYWYLQNLGQGPELLIRYENEEAVDDSQLPKDRFSAERLKGVDSTLKIQPAELGDSAVYLCASSFRGVSTEAFFGQGTRLTVV.

The gene calls are TRBV5-5 and TRBJ1-1; D is unresolved. The CDR3 is 15 amino acids. Germline V gene sequence: CDR1 SGHKS, CDR2 YYEKEE (reference sequence). Trimming shortened V by 4 bases and J by 3 bases, and 16 bases separated the two germline ends. CDR3 sequence: CASSPTPLRDTEAFF. CDR3 DNA: TGTGCCAGCAGCCCTACGCCTCTGCGGGACACTGAAGCTTTCTTT.

J is TRBJ2-5 and V is TRBV7-5; the table's D gene call, TRBD2, was not cross checked with the DNA. TRBV7-5 has pseudogene status. This CDR3 is 13 amino acids long. The CDR3 sequence is CDRTSGECETQYF. CDR3 nucleotide sequence: TGTGACCGGACTAGCGGGGAGTGCGAGACCCAGTACTTC.

J is TRBJ2-2 and V is TRBV12-5; D is perhaps TRBD2 (6 bases). V shed 2 bases and J shed 2 bases, with 12 bases lying between them. Looked up from germline, CDR1 is LGHNT and CDR2 is FRNRAP. The CDR3 has 16 amino acids. Written as DNA, the CDR3 is TGTGCTAGTGGTTTGTTGTTAGCGGCCAACACCGGGGAGCTGTTTTTT. Translation: CASGLLLAANTGELFF.

This rearrangement joins TRBV19 to TRBJ1-5, with D perhaps TRBD1 (6 bases). Germline V CDR1 and CDR2: LNHDA, SQIVND (reference sequence). The V and J ends lost 5 bases and 4 bases respectively, with 15 bases between them. CDR3 length: 15 amino acids. The CDR3 loop reads CASSGRTEGNQPQHF. The CDR3 DNA follows: TGTGCCAGTAGTGGCCGGACAGAGGGGAATCAGCCCCAGCATTTT.

The J gene is TRBJ2-3, the V gene TRBV5-1; TRBD2 agrees at 7 bases. The germline CDR1 and CDR2 sequences are SGHRS and YFSETQ. V shed 0 bases, J shed 2 bases, and the junction held 6 bases outside the gene matches. CDR3 length: 16 residues. Written as DNA, the CDR3 is TGCGCCAGCAGCTTGGAGGGAGGGAGGCACACAGATACGCAGTATTTT. Its protein is CASSLEGGRHTDTQYF.